This TCR beta chain was identified in a study of identical twins. A template switching step contributed a universal primer site, while unique molecular identifiers were present in the cDNA. Each CDR3 protein gets one entry after TCRdb re-called the 5' RACE reads with MiXCR. This table has about 660,000 distinct CDR3 sequences, 8.6% appearing once. Inclusive of both ends, the CDR3 amounts to 18 amino acids. Points on this clonotype: The DNA is omitted, as the CDR3 cannot be located on it reliably, and the CDR3 follows TCRdb's listing.

The same sample was also studied in work on yellow fever vaccine responses in identical twins.

The V and J genes are TRBV7-5 and TRBJ2-2; the table names TRBD1, a call not compared with the DNA. TRBV7-5 is a pseudogene. Sequencing was performed on PBMCs. The source of this sequence is a woman aged 18-35 years in good health. The CDR3: CISVPESSYWGDTGELFF.